This T cell receptor beta chain is from a study of immune evolution from preneoplasia to lung adenocarcinoma. Whole-study results and caveats: Top clone frequencies peaked in normal lung, apparently declining through invasive adenocarcinoma. Clonality was highest in normal lung, lower in later-stage lesions apparently. Highest clonality occurred in KRAS-mutant, not EGFR-mutant or double wild-type, nodules.

Measured with immunoSEQ multiplex PCR; TCRdb has only the in-frame clones, and not every one. This table has over 11,000 clones, roughly 80% appearing once. The count of this clone is one. Its specificity is not known. Macro-dissection enriched premalignant or tumor cells before nucleic acid extraction. Sequenced: FFPE minimally invasive lung adenocarcinoma tissue. This TCR derives from a person aged 65-85 years with lung adenocarcinoma.

The CDR3, as DNA: TGTGCCAGCAAGACCCACACTGAAGCTTTCTTT. Its translation: CASKTHTEAFF. V gene TRBV28 combines with J gene TRBJ1-1, with D hard to call. V shed 7 bases and J shed 3 bases, with 6 bases lying between them. Looked up from germline, CDR1 is MDHEN and CDR2 is SYDVKM. This CDR3 comprises 11 residues.